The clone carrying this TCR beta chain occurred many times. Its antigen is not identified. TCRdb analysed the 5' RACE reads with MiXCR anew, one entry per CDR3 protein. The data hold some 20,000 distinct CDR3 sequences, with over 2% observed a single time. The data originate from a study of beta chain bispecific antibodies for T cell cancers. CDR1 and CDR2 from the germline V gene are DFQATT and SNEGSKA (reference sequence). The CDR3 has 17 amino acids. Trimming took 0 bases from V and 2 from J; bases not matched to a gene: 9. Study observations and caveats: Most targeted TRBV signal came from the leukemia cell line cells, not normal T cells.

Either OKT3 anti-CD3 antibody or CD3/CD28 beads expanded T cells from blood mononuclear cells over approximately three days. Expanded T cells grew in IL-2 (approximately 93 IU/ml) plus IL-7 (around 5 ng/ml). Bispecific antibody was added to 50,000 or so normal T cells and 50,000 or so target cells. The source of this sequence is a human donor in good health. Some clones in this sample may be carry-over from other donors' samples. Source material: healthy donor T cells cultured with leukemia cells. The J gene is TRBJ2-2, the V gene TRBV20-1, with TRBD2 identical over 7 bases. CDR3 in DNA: TGCAGTGCTAGAGACCCTGGGGCGGGGGATAACACCGGGGAGCTGTTTTTT. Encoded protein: CSARDPGAGDNTGELFF.